The present entry profiles one T cell receptor (beta chain) with its context. The protocol was immunoSEQ multiplex PCR, while the TCRdb copy is restricted to in-frame clones and leaves out a portion. The repertoire holds 25,000 to 30,000 clones, with roughly nine tenths as singletons. V was pared by 6 bases and J by 7 bases, with 12 bases between. The germline V gene has CDR1 SQVTM and CDR2 ANQGSEA. CDR3 length equals 11 residues. This sample is part of a study of chemoradiotherapy in HPV16-positive cancers. On the study more broadly: Candidate HPV-specific T-cell clones and common TCR motifs came from functional assays in a couple of HPV16-positive patients.

The receptor's source is a human donor with HPV-associated anogenital cancer. Source: blood, taken from a patient who underwent chemoradiotherapy. The chain recombines TRBV29-1 with TRBJ1-2; D gene unclear. CDR3 in DNA: TGCAGCGTCCAACACCCCCTTGGCTACACCTTC. This sequence encodes CSVQHPLGYTF.